These 21 T cell receptor beta chains share one sample of origin, sequenced in a study of vaccination and CD4 T cells after COVID-19. The antigens for these receptors are not known. The Oncomine TCR Beta short-read assay sequenced DNA from cultured CD4+ T cells. TCRdb re-called the PCR reads through MiXCR, storing one row per CDR3 protein. The data show more than 20,000 distinct CDR3 sequences, about 48% seen once. Described treatment: approximately 9-day PBMC culture with coronavirus spike peptide pools or control peptides (ViraFEST assay). The sample comprised CD4+ T cells from blood, cultured in vitro. The origin of the receptors is a human donor who had recovered from COVID-19.

This clonotype was detected only a few times. V usage is TRBV20-1 and J usage is TRBJ1-5; 7 bases align to TRBD1. Per the germline V gene, CDR1 is DFQATT and CDR2 is SNEGSKA (reference sequence). J was trimmed by 2 bases and V by 6 bases; bases with no gene match: 7. There are 14 residues in the CDR3. The DNA of the CDR3 is TGCAGTGCCAACGACAGGGCGGGCAATCAGCCCCAGCATTTT. Its translation: CSANDRAGNQPQHF.

V and J are TRBV7-2 and TRBJ1-3; D is perhaps TRBD1 (5 bases). V lost 2 bases and J 7 bases, leaving 12 bases between the germline ends. The V gene's germline CDR1 is SGHTA and CDR2 FQGNSA. This CDR3 comprises 14 residues. The CDR3 bases are TGTGCCAGCAGCTTAAGGGACGTAAGGAACACCATATATTTT. Translation: CASSLRDVRNTIYF.

This clonotype was detected only a few times. The chain joins TRBV7-2 to TRBJ1-2; perhaps TRBD1 as D (6 bases). The length of the CDR3 is 14 residues. V lost 1 base, J lost 3 bases, and 9 bases lay in between. Germline CDR1 SGHTA, CDR2 FQGNSA. The chain's CDR3 is CASSLDRVYYGYTF. Written as DNA, the CDR3 is TGTGCCAGCAGCTTAGACAGGGTCTACTATGGCTACACCTTC.

J is TRBJ2-7 and V is TRBV20-1; 7 bases map to TRBD1. J gave up 4 bases and V 1 base, and 10 bases lay outside the gene matches. The germline V gene encodes CDR1 DFQATT and CDR2 SNEGSKA (reference sequence). CDR3 length: 15 residues. The chain's CDR3 is CSARVLDRVLYEQYF. The CDR3 DNA sequence: TGCAGTGCTAGAGTCCTCGACAGGGTTTTGTACGAGCAGTACTTC.

The rearrangement links TRBV20-1 to TRBJ1-2; D may be TRBD1 (5 bases). V lost 6 bases and J lost 6, with 26 bases in between. Per the germline V gene, CDR1 is DFQATT and CDR2 is SNEGSKA (reference sequence). CDR3 length: 16 residues. For the CDR3, the DNA is TGCAGTGCGTATAGGTTAGGTGGTCGGGGGACTAATGGCTACACCTTC. Its protein is CSAYRLGGRGTNGYTF.

The chain joins TRBV24-1 to TRBJ2-3; no clear D gene. The CDR3 spans 15 residues. V lost 4 bases to trimming and J lost 3 bases, with 13 bases between them. The germline V gene has CDR1 KGHDR and CDR2 SFDVKD. DNA for the CDR3: TGTGCCACCAGTGACCCCTCGGGTGGGACAGATACGCAGTATTTT. Amino acids: CATSDPSGGTDTQYF.

This clonotype was detected only a few times. The chain combines TRBV6-1 with TRBJ1-2, with a tentative D call TRBD1 (6 bases). V lost 3 bases to trimming and J lost 2 bases, with 10 bases between them. Per the germline V gene, CDR1 is MNHNS and CDR2 is SASEGT. The CDR3 loop spans 14 amino acids. The CDR3 spells CASSDVTGNYGYTF. For the CDR3, the DNA is TGTGCCAGCAGTGACGTCACAGGGAACTATGGCTACACCTTC.

This clonotype was counted only a few times. The chain is built from TRBV6-1 and TRBJ1-5; D not resolved. CDR3 length: 14 residues. From germline, CDR1 is MNHNS and CDR2 SASEGT. Trimming cost V 7 bases and J 7 bases, with 17 bases left between them. The CDR3 spells CASKLRAGRQPQHF. The CDR3 nucleotides read TGTGCCAGCAAGCTAAGGGCAGGTCGGCAGCCCCAGCATTTT.

V and J are TRBV2 and TRBJ2-3; 9 nucleotides line up with TRBD1. Germline CDR1 and CDR2: SNHLY and FYNNEI. V shed 6 bases, J shed 2 bases, and the junction held 18 bases outside the gene matches. The CDR3 runs 19 residues. CDR3 sequence: CASRPTGGWGAPNTDTQYF. Written as DNA, the CDR3 is TGTGCCAGCAGGCCTACAGGGGGCTGGGGGGCCCCCAACACAGATACGCAGTATTTT.

This clonotype was seen only a few times. The J gene is TRBJ1-2, the V gene TRBV6-2 or TRBV6-3, with TRBD1 matching 7 bases. V was pared by 6 bases and J by 2 bases, with 3 bases of the junction left unmatched. This CDR3 region has 13 residues. The germline V gene encodes CDR1 MNHEY and CDR2 SVGEGT. Here the CDR3 reads CASRQTGNYGYTF. The CDR3 DNA is TGTGCCAGCAGACAGACAGGGAACTATGGCTACACCTTC.

The chain couples TRBV7-7 to TRBJ2-5; the D is unclear. Germline V gene sequence: CDR1 SSHAT, CDR2 FNYEAQ (reference sequence). The CDR3 length is 13 residues. The V end was cut by 3 bases, the J end by 5 bases, with 10 bases between. The CDR3 here is CASSFGVGETQYF. The CDR3 DNA reads TGTGCCAGCAGCTTTGGGGTAGGGGAGACCCAGTACTTC.

This clonotype was observed a few times. The gene calls are TRBV6-1 and TRBJ1-1; no definite D call. The CDR3 length is 11 residues. CDR1 is MNHNS, CDR2 SASEGT, per germline. V lost 6 bases to trimming and J lost 11 bases, with 13 bases between them. The chain's CDR3 is CASSTTGWAFF. The CDR3 nucleotides are TGTGCCAGCAGCACAACGGGGTGGGCTTTCTTT.

This clonotype has just a few counts. The chain couples TRBV27 to TRBJ2-1; 7 bases line up with TRBD2. The germline V gene encodes CDR1 MNHEY and CDR2 SMNVEV (reference sequence). Trimming cost V 7 bases and J 8 bases; bases outside gene matches: 8. The CDR3 is 13 amino acids. CDR3: CASKAAGVDEQFF. For the CDR3, the DNA is TGTGCCAGCAAGGCGGCGGGAGTGGATGAGCAGTTCTTC.

The chain recombines TRBV6-1 with TRBJ2-5; D perhaps matches TRBD1 (6 bases). The germline CDR1 and CDR2 sequences are MNHNS and SASEGT. The CDR3 contains 13 residues. The germline V and J ends were trimmed by 6 bases and 5 bases, with 13 bases remaining between them. The CDR3 is CASRDSGRETQYF. CDR3 sequence (DNA): TGTGCCAGCAGGGACAGTGGGCGGGAGACCCAGTACTTC.

In the case of this clonotype: This could be a read error, since a much larger clone is one nucleotide away. J is TRBJ1-1 and V is TRBV20-1; D is possibly TRBD1 (5 bases). V lost 1 base to trimming and J lost 11 bases, with 14 bases between them. The CDR3 has 12 amino acids. CDR1 is DFQATT, CDR2 SNEGSKA, per germline (reference sequence). The DNA for the CDR3 is TGCAGTGCTAGAGGGGGGTCTCTTCGGGCTTTCTTT. It specifies CSARGGSLRAFF.

The rearrangement links TRBV10-2 to TRBJ1-2; D gene unclear. There are 12 residues in the CDR3. The germline CDR1 and CDR2 sequences are WSHSY and SAAADI. Trimming pared 6 bases from V and 8 bases from J, leaving 13 bases between. The CDR3 sequence: CASSDSMAGYTF. The CDR3 DNA reads as TGCGCCAGCAGCGACTCAATGGCGGGCTACACCTTC.

The chain carries TRBV2 and TRBJ1-2; TRBD1 might be the D (6 bases). CDR1 is SNHLY, CDR2 FYNNEI, per germline. The CDR3 is made up of 13 amino acids. The germline V and J ends were trimmed by 7 bases and 3 bases, with 12 bases remaining between them. The chain's CDR3 is CASMGRGYYGYTF. The CDR3 region has the DNA TGTGCCAGCATGGGCAGGGGCTACTATGGCTACACCTTC.

The CDR3 region has the DNA TGTGCCAGCAGCTTAAGGGGGATCCAAGAGACCCAGTACTTC. Translated: CASSLRGIQETQYF. This chain links TRBV7-2 with TRBJ2-5; possible D gene TRBD1, 6 bases. Germline V gives CDR1 SGHTA, CDR2 FQGNSA. V was clipped by 2 bases and J by 1 base, with 8 bases between them. The CDR3 is 14 residues long.

The V call is TRBV28, the J call TRBJ1-6, with TRBD1 as a possible D gene (5 bases). Trimming cost V 7 bases and J 8 bases, with 18 bases left between them. This CDR3 is 15 amino acids long. Germline loops: CDR1 MDHEN, CDR2 SYDVKM. CDR3 residues: CASIYSRGRYSPLHF. As DNA, the CDR3 is TGTGCCAGCATCTATTCGCGGGGCCGTTATTCACCCCTCCACTTT.

The rearrangement joins TRBV18 to TRBJ2-5; D unresolved. The CDR3 is made up of 14 amino acids. V was cut by 3 bases and J by 5 bases, with 13 bases left in between. Germline V lookup: CDR1 KGHSH, CDR2 LQKENI. The CDR3 coding sequence is TGTGCCAGCTCACCGGTGGTAGTCCGGGAGACCCAGTACTTC. The encoded protein is CASSPVVVRETQYF. Full variable domain (outside the CDR3, taken from reference TRBV18 and TRBJ2-5): NAGVMQNPRHLVRRRGQEARLRCSPMKGHSHVYWYRQLPEEGLKFMVYLQKENIIDESGMPKERFSAEFPKEGPSILRIQQVVRGDSAAYFCASSPVVVRETQYFGPGTRLLVL.

This clonotype was seen a few times. The chain is built from TRBV27 and TRBJ2-2; 9 bases align to TRBD1. V trimming: 5 bases; J trimming: 6 bases; junction bases outside the gene matches: 10. Germline V gene sequence: CDR1 MNHEY, CDR2 SMNVEV (reference sequence). The CDR3 has 16 residues. In DNA form, the CDR3 reads TGTGCCAGCAGTCATGGGACAGGGCGAGGATCCGGGGAGCTGTTTTTT. This gives the protein CASSHGTGRGSGELFF.